This TCR beta chain emerged from a study of cytomegalovirus exposure and HLA in healthy donors. The germline gives CDR1 SNHLY, CDR2 FYNNEI. The length of the CDR3 is 14 residues. Trimming removed 4 bases from V and 6 bases from J, with 12 bases in between. 13 Jbeta primers and 60 Vbeta primers were used for the PCR. Assay used: immunoSEQ multiplex PCR; TCRdb lists only in-frame clones, some missing. The sample has roughly 110,000 clones. The chain links TRBV2 to TRBJ2-2; a weak D match, TRBD1 (6 bases). Sample: PBMCs. The TCR originated in a young man in good health and CMV-seronegative. CDR3: CASSVLGAAGELFF. DNA for the CDR3: TGTGCCAGCAGTGTCCTGGGGGCCGCCGGGGAGCTGTTTTTT.